The source of this T cell receptor beta chain is a study of OX40 agonist ivuxolimab in advanced cancers. Clones were sequenced by immunoSEQ multiplex PCR, and TCRdb holds only the in-frame ones, with some missing. The repertoire consists of some 100,000 clones, with 80% to 90% occurring once and the leading ten covering approximately 2%. CDR1 MNHNS and CDR2 SASEGT come from the germline V gene. This CDR3 has 15 amino acids. V was shortened by 7 bases and J by 6 bases, with 16 bases between the two germline ends. The sample in question was CD4+ or CD8+ T cells sorted from blood, obtained in a trial of the OX40 agonist ivuxolimab. The source is an adult with an advanced solid tumor such as melanoma, head and neck, liver or kidney cancer. The chain uses TRBV6-1 and TRBJ2-6; the D is unclear. CDR3 DNA: TGTGCCAGCAAGGTTGGTCCGAGCGTGGCCAACGTCCTGACTTTC. Protein product: CASKVGPSVANVLTF.